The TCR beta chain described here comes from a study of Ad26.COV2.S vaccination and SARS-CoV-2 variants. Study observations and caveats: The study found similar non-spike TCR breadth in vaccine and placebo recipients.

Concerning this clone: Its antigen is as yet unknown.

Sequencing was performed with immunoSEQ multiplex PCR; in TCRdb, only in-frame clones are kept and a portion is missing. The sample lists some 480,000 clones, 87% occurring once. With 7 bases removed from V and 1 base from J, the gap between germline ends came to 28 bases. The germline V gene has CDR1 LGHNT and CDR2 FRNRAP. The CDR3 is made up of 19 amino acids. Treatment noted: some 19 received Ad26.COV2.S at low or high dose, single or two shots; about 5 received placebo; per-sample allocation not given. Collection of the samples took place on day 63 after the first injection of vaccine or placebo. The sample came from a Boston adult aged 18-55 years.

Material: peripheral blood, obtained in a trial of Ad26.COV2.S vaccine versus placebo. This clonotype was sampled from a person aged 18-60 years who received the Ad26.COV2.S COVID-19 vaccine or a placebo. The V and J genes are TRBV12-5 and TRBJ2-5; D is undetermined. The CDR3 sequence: CASATVDVRTPLSQETQYF. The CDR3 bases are TGTGCTAGTGCCACCGTTGATGTCAGGACGCCCTTAAGCCAAGAGACCCAGTACTTC.